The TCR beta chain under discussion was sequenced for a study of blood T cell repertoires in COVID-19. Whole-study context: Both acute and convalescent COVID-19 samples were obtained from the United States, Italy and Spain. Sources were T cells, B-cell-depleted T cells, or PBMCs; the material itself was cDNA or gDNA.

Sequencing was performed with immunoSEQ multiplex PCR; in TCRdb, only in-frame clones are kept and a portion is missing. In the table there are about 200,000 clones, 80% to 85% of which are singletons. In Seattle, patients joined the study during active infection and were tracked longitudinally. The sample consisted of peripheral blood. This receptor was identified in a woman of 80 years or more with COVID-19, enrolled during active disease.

The CDR3, as DNA: TGTGCCAGCAGCCAGAGGAGGGGAGGAAGCTACAATGAGCAGTTCTTC. Its protein is CASSQRRGGSYNEQFF. The chain carries TRBV3-1 (or the pseudogene TRBV3-2) and TRBJ2-1; D is possibly TRBD2 (6 bases). Germline CDR1 reads LGHDT; CDR2 reads YNNKEL (reference sequence). V was cut by 3 bases and J by 3 bases, with 15 bases left in between. The CDR3 runs to 16 residues.